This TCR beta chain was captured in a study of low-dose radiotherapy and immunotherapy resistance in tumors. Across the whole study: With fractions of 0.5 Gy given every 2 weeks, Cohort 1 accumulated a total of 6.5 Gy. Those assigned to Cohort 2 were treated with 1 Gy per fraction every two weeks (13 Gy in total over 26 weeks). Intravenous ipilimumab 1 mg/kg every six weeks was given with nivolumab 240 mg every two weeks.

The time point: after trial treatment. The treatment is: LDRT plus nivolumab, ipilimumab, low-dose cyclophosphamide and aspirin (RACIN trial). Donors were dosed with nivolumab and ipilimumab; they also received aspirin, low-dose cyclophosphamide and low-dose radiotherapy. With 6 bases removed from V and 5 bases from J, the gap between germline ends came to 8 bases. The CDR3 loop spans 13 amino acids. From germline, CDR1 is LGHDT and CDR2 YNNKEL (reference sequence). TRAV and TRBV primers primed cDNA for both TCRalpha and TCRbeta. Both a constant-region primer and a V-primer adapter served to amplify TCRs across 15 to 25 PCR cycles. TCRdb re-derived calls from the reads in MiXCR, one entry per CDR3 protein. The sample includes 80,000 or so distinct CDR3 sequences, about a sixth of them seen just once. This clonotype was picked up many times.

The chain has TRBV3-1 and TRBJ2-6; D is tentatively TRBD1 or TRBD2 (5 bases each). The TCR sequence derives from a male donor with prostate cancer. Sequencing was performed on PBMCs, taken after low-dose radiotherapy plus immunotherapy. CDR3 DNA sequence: TGTGCCAGCAGGGGACCGAGGGCCAACGTCCTGACTTTC. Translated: CASRGPRANVLTF. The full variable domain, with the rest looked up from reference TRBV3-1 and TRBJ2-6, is DTAVSQTPKYLVTQMGNDKSIKCEQNLGHDTMYWYKQDSKKFLKIMFSYNNKELIINETVPNRFSPKSPDKAHLNLHINSLELGDSAVYFCASRGPRANVLTFGAGSRLTVL.